Below, one TCR beta chain is given with its context. Its specificity is unknown. The data belong to a study of cytomegalovirus exposure and HLA in healthy donors. The PCR ran on 60 Vbeta and 13 Jbeta primers. The assay was immunoSEQ multiplex PCR, and TCRdb's table has in-frame clones only and misses some. The table shows around 170,000 clones, with around 81% occurring only once. Points from the study as a whole: Serostatus for CMV was the only available immune exposure information.

This sequence was found in a man aged 35 to 55 in good health and CMV-seronegative. Sequenced material: PBMCs.

CDR3 coding DNA: TGTGCCAGCAGCTCCCTGACAGGGAACACCGGGGAGCTGTTTTTT. It yields the protein CASSSLTGNTGELFF. This chain uses TRBV6-5 with TRBJ2-2; weak D call: TRBD1 (6 bases). There are 15 residues in the CDR3. Per the germline V gene, CDR1 is MNHEY and CDR2 is SVGAGI. Trimming stripped 6 bases from V and 1 base from J, with 12 bases between.